This TCR beta chain derives from a study of cytomegalovirus exposure and HLA in healthy donors. Both 60 Vbeta primers and 13 Jbeta primers went into the PCR. This table comes from immunoSEQ multiplex PCR, and its TCRdb copy is limited to in-frame clones, with some not included. Of under 150,000 clones listed, 72% were seen once; the top ten hold approximately 2%. Trimming took off 4 bases at V and 6 bases at J, with 10 bases between the two ends. Germline lookup yields CDR1 SEHNR and CDR2 FQNEAQ (reference sequence). The CDR3 extends over 13 amino acids. With respect to this clone: As yet, its antigen is unknown.

Study findings and constraints: The study reported that TCR beta sequences accurately predicted HLA-A and HLA-B alleles in most subjects. CMV serostatus was the sole immune exposure information available. Among the most significant clusters, several appeared linked to common viral pathogens in a later analysis.

The sequenced sample was PBMCs. This TCR was recovered from a man aged 35 to 55 in good health and CMV-seronegative. The chain recombines TRBV7-9 with TRBJ2-1; maybe TRBD1 (6 bases). CDR3 sequence reads: CASSYGQTNEQFF. The CDR3 nucleotides are TGTGCCAGCAGCTACGGACAGACCAATGAGCAGTTCTTC. The complete variable domain, with remaining parts taken from reference TRBV7-9 and TRBJ2-1, reads DTGVSQNPRHKITKRGQNVTFRCDPISEHNRLYWYRQTLGQGPEFLTYFQNEAQLEKSRLLSDRFSAERPKGSFSTLEIQRTEQGDSAMYLCASSYGQTNEQFFGPGTRLTVL.